Listed below are T cell receptor beta chains from one sample, sequenced in a study of beta chain features in type 1 diabetes. TCRdb's table, derived via immunoSEQ multiplex PCR, lists solely in-frame clones and lacks some. The table includes about 620,000 clones, around 15% detected once. Sequencing was carried out using naive CD4+ T cells from blood. The receptors derive from a man aged 18 to 30 in good health. The CDR3 runs from the conserved cysteine through the conserved F or W. Each record gives: D gene, CDR3 length, V gene, clone size, J gene, CDR3 DNA, CDR3 protein. D genes are given only for firm matches. For some rows the clone size is stated as once, few or many, or as a class when expanded; others skip it.

D gene: NA; CDR3 length: 13; V gene: TRBV28; clone size: NA; J gene: TRBJ2-1; CDR3 DNA: TGTGCCAGCAGTTTCCCAGGGTACAATGAGCAGTTCTTC; CDR3 protein: CASSFPGYNEQFF
D gene: TRBD1; CDR3 length: 16; V gene: TRBV6-5; clone size: few; J gene: TRBJ2-5; CDR3 DNA: TGTGCCAGCAGTTACGGTGCAGGGGGTCCAGGAGAGACCCAGTACTTC; CDR3 protein: CASSYGAGGPGETQYF
D gene: NA; CDR3 length: 14; V gene: TRBV25-1; clone size: few; J gene: TRBJ1-1; CDR3 DNA: TGTGCCAGCAGTGGCAGGGTGGGAAACACTGAAGCTTTCTTT; CDR3 protein: CASSGRVGNTEAFF
D gene: NA; CDR3 length: 13; V gene: TRBV4-3; clone size: NA; J gene: TRBJ1-5; CDR3 DNA: TGCGCCAGCAGCCAAGATCTGCATCAGCCCCAGCATTTT; CDR3 protein: CASSQDLHQPQHF
D gene: NA; CDR3 length: 12; V gene: TRBV10-3; clone size: NA; J gene: TRBJ2-1; CDR3 DNA: TGTGCCATCAGAAAAGGGGGGAATGAGCAGTTCTTC; CDR3 protein: CAIRKGGNEQFF
D gene: NA; CDR3 length: 13; V gene: TRBV2; clone size: NA; J gene: TRBJ1-5; CDR3 DNA: TGTGCCAGCAGTTTATATAGCAATCAGCCCCAGCATTTT; CDR3 protein: CASSLYSNQPQHF
D gene: NA; CDR3 length: 14; V gene: TRBV14; clone size: NA; J gene: TRBJ1-1; CDR3 DNA: TGTGCCAGCAGCCAACTCAGGGGTGGGACTGAAGCTTTCTTT; CDR3 protein: CASSQLRGGTEAFF
D gene: TRBD1; CDR3 length: 12; V gene: TRBV5-4; clone size: NA; J gene: TRBJ1-2; CDR3 DNA: TGTGCCACCCGACAGGGGAGCTATGGCTACACCTTC; CDR3 protein: CATRQGSYGYTF
D gene: NA; CDR3 length: 16; V gene: TRBV6-5; clone size: NA; J gene: TRBJ2-1; CDR3 DNA: TGTGCCAGCAGTTACTCCGCTAGCCTAAATCCCAATGAGCAGTTCTTC; CDR3 protein: CASSYSASLNPNEQFF
D gene: NA; CDR3 length: 12; V gene: TRBV2; clone size: NA; J gene: TRBJ1-2; CDR3 DNA: TGTGCCAGCAGTGTGGTGAACTATGGCTACACCTTC; CDR3 protein: CASSVVNYGYTF
D gene: TRBD1; CDR3 length: 16; V gene: TRBV7-4; clone size: NA; J gene: TRBJ1-5; CDR3 DNA: TGTGCCAGCAGCCCGCTGACGGGGACAGGGAATCAGCCCCAGCATTTT; CDR3 protein: CASSPLTGTGNQPQHF
D gene: NA; CDR3 length: 14; V gene: TRBV13; clone size: NA; J gene: TRBJ1-5; CDR3 DNA: TGTGCCAGCAGCTCCTCGCGGGACAATCAGCCCCAGCATTTT; CDR3 protein: CASSSSRDNQPQHF
D gene: NA; CDR3 length: 16; V gene: TRBV9; clone size: few; J gene: TRBJ2-5; CDR3 DNA: TGTGCCAGCAGCGTTGCTTTGTGGAGGGGGGAAGAGACCCAGTACTTC; CDR3 protein: CASSVALWRGEETQYF
D gene: TRBD2; CDR3 length: 14; V gene: TRBV29-1; clone size: NA; J gene: TRBJ2-1; CDR3 DNA: TGCAGCGTTGAAGCAGGAGCGGGGAGCTATGAGCAGTTCTTC; CDR3 protein: CSVEAGAGSYEQFF
D gene: TRBD2; CDR3 length: 18; V gene: TRBV12-5; clone size: NA; J gene: TRBJ2-3; CDR3 DNA: TGTGCTAGTGGTTTGGTCAGCGGGGGGCCTCATAGCACAGATACGCAGTATTTT; CDR3 protein: CASGLVSGGPHSTDTQYF
D gene: TRBD1; CDR3 length: 17; V gene: TRBV30; clone size: NA; J gene: TRBJ1-5; CDR3 DNA: TGTGCCTGGAGGCCAGGGGGGTGGTATTCAGGCAATCAGCCCCAGCATTTT; CDR3 protein: CAWRPGGWYSGNQPQHF
D gene: TRBD2; CDR3 length: 15; V gene: TRBV19; clone size: NA; J gene: TRBJ2-3; CDR3 DNA: TGTGCCAGCCGAGCGGGGTCGCTGGGCACAGATACGCAGTATTTT; CDR3 protein: CASRAGSLGTDTQYF
D gene: TRBD1; CDR3 length: 13; V gene: TRBV7-9; clone size: few; J gene: TRBJ2-1; CDR3 DNA: TGTGCCAGCAGCTTTCAGGGGGTCAATGAGCAGTTCTTC; CDR3 protein: CASSFQGVNEQFF